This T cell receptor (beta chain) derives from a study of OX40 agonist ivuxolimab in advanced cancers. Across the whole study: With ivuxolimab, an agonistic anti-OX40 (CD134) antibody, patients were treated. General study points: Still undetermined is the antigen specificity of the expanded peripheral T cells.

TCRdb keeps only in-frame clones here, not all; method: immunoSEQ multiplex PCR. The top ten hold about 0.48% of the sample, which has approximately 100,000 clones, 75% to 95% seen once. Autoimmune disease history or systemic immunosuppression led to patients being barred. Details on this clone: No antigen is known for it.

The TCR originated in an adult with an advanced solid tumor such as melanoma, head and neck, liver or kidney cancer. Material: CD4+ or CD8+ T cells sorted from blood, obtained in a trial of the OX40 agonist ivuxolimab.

The CDR3 reads CASSFGDSYGYTF. CDR3 in DNA: TGTGCCAGCAGTTTCGGGGACAGCTATGGCTACACCTTC. The chain recombines TRBV6-6 with TRBJ1-2; 7 nucleotides agree with TRBD1. The CDR3 consists of 13 residues. V shed 4 bases, J shed 4 bases, and the junction held 3 bases outside the gene matches. Germline V gene data show CDR1 as MNHNY and CDR2 as SVGAGI (reference sequence).